This note documents a single T cell receptor (beta chain) sequence. The CDR3 covers 14 residues. V was pared by 9 bases and J by 5 bases, with 16 bases between. In germline, CDR1 is SNHLY, CDR2 FYNNEI. The data were taken from a study of blood T cell repertoires in COVID-19. Study processing details: Estimated nucleated cell counts came from reference gene primer amplification. Only in-frame clones appear in the TCRdb table, and some are missing; sequencing was by immunoSEQ multiplex PCR. V and J calls and clone size are as listed in that table; D and trimming were resolved from the DNA. Of 200,000 to 250,000 clones listed, 90% are singletons. No more than 2 weeks before study entry, exposed participants had met a case of COVID-19.

The clonotype originates from a man younger than 45 who had been exposed to COVID-19. The sequencing input was PBMCs or T cells enriched from blood (not recorded which). The V call is TRBV2, the J call TRBJ1-4; D remains unclear. CDR3 in amino acids: CASNREASNEKLFF. Here the CDR3 DNA reads TGTGCCAGTAACCGGGAGGCCTCAAATGAAAAACTGTTTTTT. Combining the CDR3 with reference TRBV2 and TRBJ1-4 gives the whole variable domain EPEVTQTPSHQVTQMGQEVILRCVPISNHLYFYWYRQILGQKVEFLVSFYNNEISEKSEIFDDQFSVERPDGSNFTLKIRSTKLEDSAMYFCASNREASNEKLFFGSGTQLSVL.